This T cell receptor (beta chain) was documented in a study of Graves' ophthalmopathy and Graves' hyperthyroidism. The CDR3 has 13 residues. Germline trimming cut 4 bases from V and 6 bases from J; bases unmatched to any gene: 6. Germline V gene lookup returns CDR1 KGHSH and CDR2 LQKENI. Scientists amplified the TCR beta CDR3 regions from RNA transcripts. Scientists carried out first-round RT-PCR using HTBI primers and then a second-round multiplex PCR. One entry per CDR3 protein, called by TCRdb with MiXCR from the multiplex PCR reads. The sample lists 500,000 to 700,000 distinct CDR3 sequences; less than 45% were seen once.

The V call is TRBV18, the J call TRBJ2-7, with 7 positions matching TRBD2. The sequenced material came from peripheral blood or thyroid tissue (not recorded which). The sequence was collected from an adult man with Graves' hyperthyroidism. CDR3: CASSLSSGIEQYF. In nucleotides, the CDR3 is TGTGCCAGCTCACTGTCTAGCGGAATCGAGCAGTACTTC.